What follows is one T cell receptor beta chain and its context. Antigen specificity is unknown. The data derive from a study of CD8+CD57+ T cells in acquired aplastic anemia. At the level of the study: Yields of DNA that came from sorted CD4+ and CD8+ cells averaged about 3.3 ug. Roughly 11 million reads, on average, were obtained for CD4+ cells from healthy donors.

Germline lookup yields CDR1 ENHRY and CDR2 SYGVKD. This CDR3 has 12 amino acids. V dropped 9 bases and J dropped 5 bases, with 11 bases sitting between them. Notes on the study in general: It was found that almost 30 CD8+ CDR3 sequences were shared between patients and controls. Controls and patients did not differ significantly in CD8+ Simpson's diversity.

Using genomic DNA as the template, TCR beta VDJ and CDR3 profiling was carried out. TCRdb called the reads again in MiXCR, with one record for every CDR3 protein. Among over 150,000 distinct CDR3 sequences listed, about 48% were seen once. The source of this sequence is a human donor in good health. The source material was sorted CD4+, CD8+, or CD8+CD57+ T cells (not recorded which) from PBMCs. The V gene is TRBV10-3, the J gene TRBJ2-1; no reliable D call. Here the CDR3 DNA reads TGTGCCATTCTGGGTCCCCACAATGAGCAGTTCTTC. This translates into CAILGPHNEQFF.